Each of the 8 T cell receptor beta chains below was sequenced from the same sample in a study of cytomegalovirus exposure and HLA in healthy donors. PCR employed 60 Vbeta and 13 Jbeta primers. Profiled with immunoSEQ multiplex PCR; TCRdb holds only in-frame clones, not every one. Of 130,000 to 150,000 clones in the sample, roughly four fifths were seen once. Sequenced: PBMCs. The receptors stem from a man between 35 and 55 years old in good health and CMV-seropositive.

This chain joins TRBV14 and TRBJ1-4; 7 nucleotides match TRBD1. Germline V gene lookup returns CDR1 SGHDN and CDR2 FVKESK. The CDR3 totals 15 residues. Trimming at V came to 4 bases and at J to 8 bases, leaving 10 bases not matched to a gene. CDR3 coding DNA: TGTGCCAGCAGCCCCGATAGAGGGGGCAACGAAAAACTGTTTTTT. Protein: CASSPDRGGNEKLFF.

This clone has just a few counts. The rearrangement links TRBV7-9 to TRBJ2-7, with TRBD1 as a possible D gene (6 bases). The CDR3 runs to 14 residues. Trimming pared 2 bases from V and 3 bases from J, leaving 11 bases between. The germline V gene has CDR1 SEHNR and CDR2 FQNEAQ (reference sequence). This CDR3 is CASSLFTGSYEQYF. The CDR3, as DNA: TGTGCCAGCAGCTTATTTACAGGGAGCTACGAGCAGTACTTC.

The chain combines TRBV4-2 with TRBJ1-1; the D gene is possibly TRBD1 (5 bases). CDR3 size: 19 residues. In germline, CDR1 is LGHNA, CDR2 YNFKEQ. V lost 0 bases and J lost 1, with 21 bases in between. In DNA, the CDR3 is TGTGCCAGCAGCCAAGAATCAGGGCCCATACCTTCTACGAACACTGAAGCTTTCTTT. Translated, it gives CASSQESGPIPSTNTEAFF.

The chain uses TRBV6-1 and TRBJ2-7; D call uncertain. This CDR3 has 14 amino acids. Germline assignment: CDR1 MNHNS and CDR2 SASEGT. V was shortened by 7 bases and J by 0 bases, with 13 bases between the two germline ends. The CDR3 nucleotides read TGTGCCAGCAAGGCATGGGCGAGCTCCTACGAGCAGTACTTC. Its translation: CASKAWASSYEQYF.

This clone has just a few counts. The chain is built from TRBV29-1 and TRBJ2-7; TRBD2 might be the D (6 bases). V was trimmed by 0 bases and J by 6 bases, leaving 18 bases between them. There are 15 residues in the CDR3. Germline CDR1 is SQVTM and CDR2 is ANQGSEA. This CDR3 reads CSVEDGGLDRSEQYF. The CDR3 DNA is TGCAGCGTTGAAGATGGGGGGTTAGATCGTTCCGAGCAGTACTTC.

The table lists this clone with a count of one. The V gene is TRBV25-1, the J gene TRBJ1-5; 7 bases agree with TRBD1. The CDR3 sequence is 13 residues long. Germline V gene sequence: CDR1 MGHDK, CDR2 SYGVNS. V was pared by 5 bases and J by 4 bases, with 2 bases of the junction left unmatched. As DNA, the CDR3 is TGTGCCAGCAGTAGGGACAGAAATCAGCCCCAGCATTTT. Its translation is CASSRDRNQPQHF.

The chain recombines TRBV4-3 with TRBJ2-1; 10 nucleotides agree with TRBD2. Losses at the gene ends were 1 base for V and 4 bases for J; bases not matched to a gene: 7. This CDR3 is 17 amino acids long. CDR1 and CDR2 from the germline V gene are LGHNA and YSLEER. The CDR3 spells CASSQGVASGSYNEQFF. As DNA, the CDR3 is TGCGCCAGCAGCCAAGGGGTGGCTAGCGGGAGTTACAATGAGCAGTTCTTC.

The CDR3 region is CASRPWLADTRPSTDTQYF. CDR3 DNA: TGTGCCAGCAGGCCTTGGTTGGCGGACACCCGCCCAAGCACAGATACGCAGTATTTT. This rearrangement joins TRBV27 to TRBJ2-3, with a possible D match to TRBD1 (5 bases). The CDR3 is 19 residues long. CDR1 and CDR2 (germline): MNHEY, SMNVEV (reference sequence). V was clipped by 6 bases and J by 0 bases, with 25 bases between them.